These 15 T cell receptor beta chains were sequenced from one sample in a study of blood T cell repertoires in COVID-19. Sequenced by immunoSEQ multiplex PCR; TCRdb stores in-frame clones only, minus some. The sample contains a few hundred thousand clones, around 89% of which appear only once. Sample: peripheral blood. The receptor set was obtained from an older woman with COVID-19, enrolled during active disease.

The chain recombines TRBV7-2 with TRBJ1-4; D unresolved. Germline CDR1 is SGHTA and CDR2 is FQGNSA. The CDR3 runs 14 residues. Trimming took off 5 bases at V and 4 bases at J, with 11 bases between the two ends. Here the CDR3 reads CASSPYRYNEKLFF. In DNA form, the CDR3 reads TGTGCCAGCAGCCCATACAGATATAATGAAAAACTGTTTTTT.

The chain carries TRBV7-9 and TRBJ2-5, with 7 positions matching TRBD1. Germline values: CDR1 SEHNR, CDR2 FQNEAQ (reference sequence). V lost 5 bases, J lost 3 bases, and 6 bases stayed unmatched. The CDR3 is made up of 14 amino acids. The CDR3 here is CASSTPGTEETQYF. The CDR3 bases are TGTGCCAGCAGCACCCCCGGGACAGAAGAGACCCAGTACTTC. The entire variable domain, with the rest obtained from reference TRBV7-9 and TRBJ2-5, is as follows: DTGVSQNPRHKITKRGQNVTFRCDPISEHNRLYWYRQTLGQGPEFLTYFQNEAQLEKSRLLSDRFSAERPKGSFSTLEIQRTEQGDSAMYLCASSTPGTEETQYFGPGTRLLVL.

This sequence joins TRBV3-1 (or the pseudogene TRBV3-2) and TRBJ1-2; perhaps TRBD1 as D (6 bases). The CDR3 contains 15 residues. The germline CDR1 and CDR2 sequences are LGHDT and YNNKEL (reference sequence). V was cut by 4 bases and J by 1 base, with 13 bases left in between. For the CDR3, the DNA is TGTGCCAGCAGCCGGCTGGACAGACTTAACTATGGCTACACCTTC. As protein: CASSRLDRLNYGYTF.

V usage is TRBV5-6 and J usage is TRBJ1-2; TRBD1 matches 9 bases. Trimming removed 4 bases from V and 8 bases from J; junction bases left unmatched: 12. The length of the CDR3 is 15 residues. In germline, CDR1 is SGHDT, CDR2 YYEEEE. The CDR3 sequence: CASSRAGTGWRGYTF. The CDR3 nucleotides read TGTGCCAGCAGCCGAGCCGGGACAGGGTGGCGGGGCTACACCTTC.

This clone is a singleton in its sample. The V call is TRBV24-1, the J call TRBJ1-2; the match to TRBD1 covers 10 bases. The germline gives CDR1 KGHDR, CDR2 SFDVKD. This CDR3 contains 15 residues. Trimming took 9 bases from V and 6 from J; bases not matched to a gene: 12. CDR3 sequence (DNA): TGTGCCACCCCCGCTTACAGACAGGGGGCAAATGGCTACACCTTC. Protein product: CATPAYRQGANGYTF.

The CDR3 sequence is CASSLGGGPHNEQFF. For the CDR3, the DNA is TGTGCCAGCAGCCTAGGGGGGGGGCCCCACAATGAGCAGTTCTTC. This chain joins TRBV9 and TRBJ2-1; D is possibly TRBD2 (7 bases). This CDR3 region has 15 residues. CDR1 and CDR2 from the germline V gene are SGDLS and YYNGEE. Trimming pared 4 bases from V and 5 bases from J, leaving 16 bases between.

The chain is built from TRBV2 and TRBJ2-1; 7 bases are shared with TRBD2. The CDR3 sequence is 16 residues long. The J segment lost 6 bases and the V segment lost 5 bases, leaving 13 bases of the junction unmatched. Germline CDR1 reads SNHLY; CDR2 reads FYNNEI. The CDR3 region is CASSSQGSGGVNEQFF. CDR3 DNA: TGTGCCAGCAGTTCCCAAGGGTCGGGGGGAGTCAATGAGCAGTTCTTC.

The chain is built from TRBV10-3 and TRBJ1-2, with 8 bases lining up with TRBD1. The CDR3 totals 16 residues. Germline V gene lookup returns CDR1 ENHRY and CDR2 SYGVKD. Losses at the gene ends were 2 bases for V and 5 bases for J; bases not matched to a gene: 10. The CDR3 sequence: CAISEAGGAGYYGYTF. For the CDR3, the DNA is TGTGCCATCAGTGAGGCAGGGGGCGCGGGGTATTATGGCTACACCTTC.

The rearrangement joins TRBV3-1 (or the pseudogene TRBV3-2) to TRBJ1-4; TRBD1 matches at 8 bases. Looked up from germline, CDR1 is LGHDT and CDR2 is YNNKEL (reference sequence). J gave up 4 bases and V 6 bases, and 4 bases lay outside the gene matches. The CDR3 covers 14 residues. The CDR3 bases are TGTGCCAGCAGACTCGACAGGGGTAATGAAAAACTGTTTTTT. Translating it yields CASRLDRGNEKLFF.

This clone was seen just once. The V and J genes are TRBV15 and TRBJ1-1; TRBD1 aligns across 9 bases. V gave up 3 bases and J gave up 1 base; unmatched junction bases: 6. CDR1 and CDR2 from the germline V gene are LNHNV and YYDKDF (reference sequence). This CDR3 comprises 16 residues. In nucleotides, the CDR3 is TGTGCCACCAGCAGGGGACAGGGAAGTGGGAACACTGAAGCTTTCTTT. Its translation is CATSRGQGSGNTEAFF.

The chain recombines TRBV13 with TRBJ1-1, with 9 nucleotides matching TRBD1. V lost 4 bases and J lost 7; bases outside the gene matches: 13. This CDR3 comprises 16 residues. Germline CDR1 and CDR2: PRHDT and FYEKMQ (reference sequence). The CDR3 nucleotides are TGTGCCAGCAGCTCTAGGAGGGGGACAGGGTTGGATGAAGCTTTCTTT. Its protein is CASSSRRGTGLDEAFF.

The chain is built from TRBV25-1 and TRBJ1-3; D not certain. Germline V gene sequence: CDR1 MGHDK, CDR2 SYGVNS. The CDR3 loop spans 16 amino acids. V was shortened by 1 base and J by 3 bases, with 13 bases between the two germline ends. This CDR3 is CASSESLDSYGNTIYF. CDR3 coding DNA: TGTGCCAGCAGTGAATCATTGGACTCATATGGAAACACCATATATTTT.

The chain carries TRBV6-5 and TRBJ1-5; the D is unclear. Trimming removed 6 bases from V and 6 bases from J, with 15 bases in between. Germline V gene lookup returns CDR1 MNHEY and CDR2 SVGAGI. This CDR3 spans 14 amino acids. The CDR3 reads CASSPRAGFQPQHF. The CDR3 bases are TGTGCCAGCAGCCCCCGTGCGGGATTTCAGCCCCAGCATTTT.

J is TRBJ2-5 and V is TRBV5-6; D is ambiguous. This CDR3 spans 12 amino acids. Germline V gene data show CDR1 as SGHDT and CDR2 as YYEEEE. Trimming took 0 bases from V and 2 from J, leaving 2 bases between them. CDR3 in DNA: TGTGCCAGCAGCTTGGCACAAGAGACCCAGTACTTC. Protein: CASSLAQETQYF. The entire variable domain, with the rest obtained from reference TRBV5-6 and TRBJ2-5, is as follows: DAGVTQSPTHLIKTRGQQVTLRCSPKSGHDTVSWYQQALGQGPQFIFQYYEEEERQRGNFPDRFSGHQFPNYSSELNVNALLLGDSALYLCASSLAQETQYFGPGTRLLVL.

V is TRBV4-2 and J is TRBJ1-1, with 11 nucleotides matching TRBD1. The germline V gene encodes CDR1 LGHNA and CDR2 YNFKEQ. V trimming: 4 bases; J trimming: 1 base; junction bases outside the gene matches: 8. This CDR3 has 17 amino acids. The CDR3 sequence: CASSPGDRGTSNTEAFF. CDR3 in DNA: TGTGCCAGCAGCCCGGGGGACAGGGGGACCTCGAACACTGAAGCTTTCTTT.